This T cell receptor beta chain was profiled in a study of siplizumab effects on memory and regulatory T cells. General study findings and limits: In the presence of siplizumab, alloreactive sequences traceable to unstimulated CD4+ memory cells were significantly reduced. Proliferating Tregs taken from siplizumab cultures were not shown to have a confirmed suppressive function. In unstimulated cells, naive T cells appeared more diverse than memory T cells and seemed major alloresponse contributors. Treg-derived clones made up an average of about 73% of mappable alloreactive CD4+ clones with siplizumab and roughly 29% in controls.

TCRdb keeps only in-frame clones here, not all; method: immunoSEQ multiplex PCR. Counted here are about 91,000 clones, around 97% occurring once; the ten biggest clones make up around 0.03%. Worth noting for this clone: Its antigen is not identified. The same CDR3 is also encoded by other DNA sequences in this sample.

Sequencing was carried out using naive CD4+ T cells sorted from blood. This receptor was identified in a human donor in good health.

CDR3 DNA: TGTGCCAGCAGCTTAATCGGGGGCTACGAGCAGTACTTC. Its protein product is CASSLIGGYEQYF. This chain connects TRBV11-2 to TRBJ2-7; D may be TRBD2 (6 bases). Trimming removed 2 bases from V and 3 bases from J, with 8 bases in between. Per the germline V gene, CDR1 is SGHAT and CDR2 is FQNNGV. This CDR3 has 13 amino acids.